This T cell receptor beta chain was recorded in a study of blood T cell repertoires in COVID-19. Study information: COVID-19 samples, acute and convalescent, were from the United States, Italy and Spain.

Germline CDR1 SGHDT, CDR2 YYEEEE. V was trimmed by 2 bases and J by 1 base, leaving 13 bases between them. This CDR3 comprises 15 residues. This study enrolled people aged 18 to 89 from around 25 US geographic areas. Membership in each cohort depended on participant-reported clinical history. Original processing methods: Estimates of nucleated cell counts were drawn from the amplification of reference gene primers. The method was immunoSEQ multiplex PCR; TCRdb's version includes in-frame clones alone and lacks a portion of them. The V and J calls and the clone size are those of that table, but D and trimming were determined from the DNA. Counted here are 300,000 to 500,000 clones, around 87% occurring once; the ten biggest clones make up more than 0.85%.

The specimen was PBMCs or T cells enriched from blood (not recorded which). This TCR came from a woman aged 30 to 39 with acute COVID-19. The rearrangement uses TRBV5-6 and TRBJ2-7; D is undetermined. The CDR3, as DNA: TGTGCCAGCAGCTTAGGTGCCGGGTCATCCTACGAGCAGTACTTC. Translating gives CASSLGAGSSYEQYF.